The sequence of this TCR beta chain was determined in a study of T cells in women clearing cervical HPV infection. Across the whole study: Controls were women whose single incident HPV16 infection cleared within 12 months without precancer or cancer. Points from the study as a whole: Effector/memory and HPV-specific T cells were not isolated, and association timing is unknown. TRBV6-7 relative abundance averaged 0.11% in cases and 0.15% to 0.2% in controls. CIN3+ cases had significantly higher TCR repertoire richness than controls, but evenness did not differ.

In regard to this clone: Its antigen is unknown. The read is 3 residues too short to cover the CDR3 end, so that end is filled in from the germline J gene.

Profiled with immunoSEQ multiplex PCR; TCRdb holds only in-frame clones, not every one. Its table records some 31,000 clones. From germline, CDR1 is LNHDA and CDR2 SQIVND (reference sequence). V lost 4 bases and J lost 0, with 12 bases in between. The CDR3 length is 16 residues. The origin of this receptor is a woman between 18 and 70 years old with a cervical HPV16 infection that either progressed to CIN3+ or cleared (not recorded which). This chain connects TRBV19 to TRBJ1-4; D remains unclear. The material sequenced was blood buffy coat. CDR3 loop: CASSTGLLATNEKLFF. Partial CDR3 DNA: TGTGCCAGTAGTACCGGACTTCTAGCAACTAATGAAAAA. Full variable domain (missing parts from reference TRBV19 and TRBJ1-4): DGGITQSPKYLFRKEGQNVTLSCEQNLNHDAMYWYRQDPGQGLRLIYYSQIVNDFQKGDIAEGYSVSREKKESFPLTVTSAQKNPTAFYLCASSTGLLATNEKLFFGSGTQLSVL.